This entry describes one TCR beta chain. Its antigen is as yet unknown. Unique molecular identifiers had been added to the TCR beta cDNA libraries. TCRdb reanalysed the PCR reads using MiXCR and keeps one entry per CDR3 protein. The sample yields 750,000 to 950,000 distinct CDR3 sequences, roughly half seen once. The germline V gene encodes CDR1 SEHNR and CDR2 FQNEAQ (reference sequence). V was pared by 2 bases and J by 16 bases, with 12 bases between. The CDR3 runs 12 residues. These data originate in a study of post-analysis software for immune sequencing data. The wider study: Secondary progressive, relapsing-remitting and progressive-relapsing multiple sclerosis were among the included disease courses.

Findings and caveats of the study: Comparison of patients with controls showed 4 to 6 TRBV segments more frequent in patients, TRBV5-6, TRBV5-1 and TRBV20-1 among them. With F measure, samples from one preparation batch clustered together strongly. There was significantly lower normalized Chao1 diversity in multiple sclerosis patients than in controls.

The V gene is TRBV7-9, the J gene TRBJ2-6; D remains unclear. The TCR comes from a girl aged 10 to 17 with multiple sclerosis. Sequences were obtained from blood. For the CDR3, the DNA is TGTGCCAGCAGCTTAACGGGCCGCTTGCTGACTTTC. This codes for CASSLTGRLLTF.